The rows below give T cell receptor beta chains drawn from one sample of a study of OX40 agonist ivuxolimab in advanced cancers. The protocol was immunoSEQ multiplex PCR, while the TCRdb copy is restricted to in-frame clones and leaves out a portion. The table has about 19,000 clones, 60% to 85% seen once. The material was CD4+ or CD8+ T cells sorted from blood, obtained in a trial of the OX40 agonist ivuxolimab. These receptors all stem from an adult with an advanced solid tumor such as melanoma, head and neck, liver or kidney cancer. Both conserved end residues are part of each CDR3. The D gene is left open where the match is weak. Rows give clone size only sometimes, using once, few, many, or a class for an expanded clone.

TRBV6-5	-	TRBJ1-5	-	TGTGCCAGCAGAAGAGGGTTTATCAGCAATCAGCCCCAGCATTTT	CASRRGFISNQPQHF
TRBV5-5	-	TRBJ2-1	few	TGTGCCAGCAGCCTCGACAGCGCCGCGTACTACAATGAGCAGTTCTTC	CASSLDSAAYYNEQFF
TRBV4-2	-	TRBJ1-1	few	TGTGCCAGCAGCCAGTTCCTCGGAAACACTGAAGCTTTCTTT	CASSQFLGNTEAFF
TRBV11-2	TRBD1	TRBJ1-4	once	TGTGCCAGCAGCTCACAGGGGGTATCGACTAATGAAAAACTGTTTTTT	CASSSQGVSTNEKLFF
TRBV7-4	-	TRBJ2-4	-	TGTGCCAGCAACCAGAAAAACATTCAGTACTTC	CASNQKNIQYF
TRBV30	-	TRBJ1-1	-	TGTGCCTGGAACACGGGCGGCACTGAAGCTTTCTTT	CAWNTGGTEAFF
TRBV19	TRBD1	TRBJ1-1	-	TGTGCCAGTAAACCCCCAGGGGGAGTTCGTGAAGCTTTCTTT	CASKPPGGVREAFF
TRBV4-3	-	TRBJ1-5	few	TGCGCCAGCAGCCAAGATCGCCTAGAAGAACAGCCCCAGCATTTT	CASSQDRLEEQPQHF
TRBV5-4	-	TRBJ2-1	-	TGTGCCAGCAGCCCGCAGGACAGTTACAATGAGCAGTTCTTC	CASSPQDSYNEQFF
TRBV29-1	-	TRBJ1-5	-	TGCAGCGTTGAAGTAGGGAGAGGCAATCAGCCCCAGCATTTT	CSVEVGRGNQPQHF
TRBV6-7	-	TRBJ1-2	-	TGTGCCAGCAGTTATAGGGAGATTAACTATGGCTACACCTTC	CASSYREINYGYTF
TRBV30	TRBD1	TRBJ1-4	-	TGTGCCTGGGGGGGGACAGCTTTTAATGAAAAACTGTTTTTT	CAWGGTAFNEKLFF
TRBV19	-	TRBJ1-4	few	TGTGCCAGTAGGGTTTCCAATGAAAAACTGTTTTTT	CASRVSNEKLFF
TRBV6-5	-	TRBJ2-5	-	TGTGCCAGCAGTTACGGACGATACCAGTACTTC	CASSYGRYQYF
TRBV19	-	TRBJ1-1	once	TGTGCCAGTAGTCCTGGGGCCTACACTGAAGCTTTCTTT	CASSPGAYTEAFF
TRBV6-5	-	TRBJ2-5	-	TGTGCCAGCAGTGTATACCAAGAGACCCAGTACTTC	CASSVYQETQYF
TRBV10-2	TRBD1	TRBJ1-6	few	TGCGCCAGTGAGACAGGGGGGAATTCACCCCTCCACTTT	CASETGGNSPLHF
TRBV7-9	-	TRBJ1-2	few	TGTGCCAGCAGCTTACAGGGTGACTATGGCTACACCTTC	CASSLQGDYGYTF
TRBV2	TRBD1	TRBJ2-2	-	TGTGCCAGCGACAGGGGGCAAGACGGGGAGCTGTTTTTT	CASDRGQDGELFF
TRBV7-8	-	TRBJ2-3	-	TGTGCCAGCAGCTTAATCCTCCGCCGCCTGAACCTTAGCACAGATACGCAGTATTTT	CASSLILRRLNLSTDTQYF
TRBV5-1	TRBD2	TRBJ2-1	-	TGCGCCAGCGATGCCGGGACTAGCTCTTCCAATGAGCAGTTCTTC	CASDAGTSSSNEQFF
TRBV10-1	-	TRBJ2-1	-	TGCGCCAGCAAAGGCCCCCACAATGAGCAGTTCTTC	CASKGPHNEQFF
TRBV7-2	-	TRBJ1-1	-	TGTGCCAGCAGCTTAGGAACAGGGTTCACTGAAGCTTTCTTT	CASSLGTGFTEAFF
TRBV7-9	TRBD1	TRBJ2-7	-	TGTGCCAGCAGCACGACAGGGACCGAGCAGTACTTC	CASSTTGTEQYF
TRBV4-1	-	TRBJ2-7	-	TGCGCCAGCAAGGGGGGGAGCTCCTACGAGCAGTACTTC	CASKGGSSYEQYF
TRBV15	-	TRBJ2-1	-	TGTGCCACCGGCGTAGCTTCCTACAATGAGCAGTTCTTC	CATGVASYNEQFF
TRBV10-3	-	TRBJ1-1	-	TGTGCCATCAGGAACACTGAAGCTTTCTTT	CAIRNTEAFF
TRBV15	-	TRBJ2-5	once	TGTGCCACCAGCAGAGTCCCTACAGGGACCCAGGAGACCCAGTACTTC	CATSRVPTGTQETQYF
TRBV9	TRBD1	TRBJ1-1	once	TGTGCCAGCAGCGTAGTACAGGGGGTTGAAGCTTTCTTT	CASSVVQGVEAFF
TRBV7-8	-	TRBJ2-3	few	TGTGCCAGCAGCTTAGCCGGACAGTACGGGCACGCAGATACGCAGTATTTT	CASSLAGQYGHADTQYF
TRBV27	-	TRBJ1-2	medium-sized	TGTGCCAGCAGTTTAGCCGACCCTGGGTGGTATGGCTACACCTTC	CASSLADPGWYGYTF
TRBV7-9	-	TRBJ1-2	once	TGTGCCAGCAGCTCTCCGGGACGGCTTTATGAAGGCTACACCTTC	CASSSPGRLYEGYTF
TRBV7-9	-	TRBJ2-1	-	TGTGCCAGCAGCTTAAAGCTTAATGAGCAGTTCTTC	CASSLKLNEQFF
TRBV27	-	TRBJ2-7	-	TGTGCCAGCGGTACAGGGTTTGGCTACGAGCAGTACTTC	CASGTGFGYEQYF
TRBV6-5	-	TRBJ1-2	-	TGTGCCAGCAGTTACCAGGGAGGGAGGTATGGCTACACCTTC	CASSYQGGRYGYTF
TRBV7-9	-	TRBJ2-3	-	TGTGCCAGCAGCATCCCTGACGCGAGAACAGATACGCAGTATTTT	CASSIPDARTDTQYF
TRBV5-4	-	TRBJ1-2	-	TGTGCCAGCAGCTTTGTGGGGCTGGGCGGCTATGGCTACACCTTC	CASSFVGLGGYGYTF
TRBV4-3	-	TRBJ1-2	-	TGCGCCAGCAGCCAAGGGACAGATAAATTACCCTATGGCTACACCTTC	CASSQGTDKLPYGYTF
TRBV5-6	TRBD2	TRBJ2-7	few	TGTGCCAGCAGCATCGGGGGGGACTTCTACGAGCAGTACTTC	CASSIGGDFYEQYF
TRBV7-6	TRBD1	TRBJ1-6	-	TGTGCCAGCAGCTTACGGGGGAGCGACAGGGATGGCTCACCCCTCCACTTT	CASSLRGSDRDGSPLHF
TRBV5-4	-	TRBJ2-7	-	TGTGCCAGCAGCTTGGCGGGGGCGCACTACGAGCAGTACTTC	CASSLAGAHYEQYF
TRBV5-4	-	TRBJ2-2	once	TGTGCCAGCAGCCCCGACAACGCGAACACCGGGGAGCTGTTTTTT	CASSPDNANTGELFF
TRBV19	-	TRBJ1-6	-	TGTGCCAGTAGTATGGGGGCAGAGAACTCCTATAATTCACCCCTCCACTTT	CASSMGAENSYNSPLHF
TRBV27	TRBD1	TRBJ1-1	-	TGTGCCAGCAGTTCCTGGGACAGCCTCATGCGCGGCACTGAAGCTTTCTTT	CASSSWDSLMRGTEAFF
TRBV27	-	TRBJ1-1	once	TGTGCCAGCAGTTTATCATTCGGGGGGTTAATGAACACTGAAGCTTTCTTT	CASSLSFGGLMNTEAFF
TRBV6-1	-	TRBJ2-1	-	TGTGCCAGCAGTGAAGCGTTAAATGAGCAGTTCTTC	CASSEALNEQFF
TRBV27	-	TRBJ2-7	-	TGTGCCAGCAGTCCACAGGGTGGGGAGCAGTACTTC	CASSPQGGEQYF
TRBV7-9	-	TRBJ2-3	once	TGTGCCAGCAGCTTAGTTCTGCGGGGAGATACGCAGTATTTT	CASSLVLRGDTQYF
TRBV9	TRBD1	TRBJ2-2	few	TGTGCCAGCAGCGTGCCGAGACAGGGGCCGAACACCGGGGAGCTGTTTTTT	CASSVPRQGPNTGELFF
TRBV7-2	-	TRBJ2-3	-	TGTGCCAGCAGCTTAGACAGCACAGATACGCAGTATTTT	CASSLDSTDTQYF
TRBV30	TRBD1	TRBJ1-6	-	TGTGCCTGGACCCAGGGGGGGGTCGGATCACCCCTCCACTTT	CAWTQGGVGSPLHF
TRBV5-6	TRBD1	TRBJ1-5	-	TGTGCCAGCAGTGGGACAGCATTTCAGCCCCAGCATTTT	CASSGTAFQPQHF
TRBV6-5	-	TRBJ1-1	-	TGTGCCAGCAGTTACTCGGCAGGGGCGAACACTGAAGCTTTCTTT	CASSYSAGANTEAFF
TRBV9	TRBD2	TRBJ2-3	-	TGTGCCAGCAGCTATCCCGGGACTAGCGAAGCAGATACGCAGTATTTT	CASSYPGTSEADTQYF
TRBV14	-	TRBJ1-6	-	TGTGCCAGCAGCCAGGGTAGGATATCTAATTCACCCCTCCACTTT	CASSQGRISNSPLHF
TRBV11-2	-	TRBJ2-1	-	TGTGCCAGCAGCTTATACGTGGGGTCGGGGAGCTCCTACAATGAGCAGTTCTTC	CASSLYVGSGSSYNEQFF
TRBV10-2	TRBD1	TRBJ1-5	-	TGCGCCACCGCGACAGGGCCTGGGCAGCCCCAGCATTTT	CATATGPGQPQHF
TRBV7-9	TRBD1	TRBJ2-1	-	TGTGCCAGCAGCTGGGAAGGACAGGGACCCTACAATGAGCAGTTCTTC	CASSWEGQGPYNEQFF
TRBV27	-	TRBJ1-2	-	TGTGCCAGCAGTGACTTGGACCTCCGAGGTTATGGCTACACCTTC	CASSDLDLRGYGYTF